The 10 T cell receptor beta chains below come from one sample, sequenced in a study of blood T cell repertoires in COVID-19. TCRdb keeps only in-frame clones here, not all; method: immunoSEQ multiplex PCR. The sample includes about 100,000 clones, around four fifths of them seen just once. The sequenced sample was peripheral blood. The receptor source for this set is a man between 65 and 85 years old with active or convalescent COVID-19.

The chain carries TRBV20-1 and TRBJ2-3; D may be TRBD1 (6 bases). Germline-derived CDR1 and CDR2 are DFQATT and SNEGSKA (reference sequence). V was pared by 3 bases and J by 2 bases, with 24 bases between. CDR3 size: 18 residues. This CDR3 reads CSASGYERGGVTTDTQYF. CDR3 in DNA: TGCAGTGCTAGTGGGTACGAGCGAGGGGGAGTAACCACAGATACGCAGTATTTT.

On this clone itself: The junction does not match germline at one end; this may be a read error. This sequence joins TRBV28 and TRBJ1-4; D is possibly TRBD1 (5 bases). The CDR3 contains 14 residues. Per the germline V gene, CDR1 is MDHEN and CDR2 is SYDVKM. For the CDR3, the DNA is TGTGCCAGCGGCTCGGGGGGGACTACTGAAAAACTGTTTTTT. It specifies CASGSGGTTEKLFF.

The chain joins TRBV9 to TRBJ1-2; D is perhaps TRBD1 (5 bases). V was cut by 5 bases and J by 4 bases, with 15 bases left in between. The CDR3 runs to 14 residues. Germline V gene sequence: CDR1 SGDLS, CDR2 YYNGEE. The CDR3 nucleotides read TGTGCCAGCAGAGATCAGGGAATAGGCTATGGCTACACCTTC. Protein product: CASRDQGIGYGYTF.

This sequence joins TRBV29-1 and TRBJ2-7; D might be TRBD1 (6 bases). With 5 bases removed from V and 1 base from J, the gap between germline ends came to 12 bases. Germline V gene sequence: CDR1 SQVTM, CDR2 ANQGSEA. The CDR3 contains 13 residues. CDR3 sequence reads: CSVYARGSYEQYF. The CDR3 DNA reads as TGCAGCGTTTACGCCAGGGGTTCCTACGAGCAGTACTTC.

V gene TRBV7-9 combines with J gene TRBJ2-1, with 9 bases fitting TRBD1. V was clipped by 4 bases and J by 10 bases; unmatched bases: 11. The germline V gene has CDR1 SEHNR and CDR2 FQNEAQ (reference sequence). The CDR3 consists of 15 residues. This chain's CDR3 is CASSSTITGGDEQFF. CDR3 DNA sequence: TGTGCCAGCAGCTCCACGATTACAGGGGGCGACGAGCAGTTCTTC.

CDR3 bases: TGTGCCAGCAGCTTAACAGGGGTGAGGACTGAAGCTTTCTTT. Amino acids: CASSLTGVRTEAFF. The V call is TRBV5-4, the J call TRBJ1-1; 7 nucleotides match TRBD1. V was pared by 2 bases and J by 5 bases, with 6 bases of the junction left unmatched. Germline V gives CDR1 SGHNT, CDR2 YYREEE (reference sequence). The CDR3 length is 14 residues.

The rearrangement uses TRBV11-3 and TRBJ2-2; D might be TRBD2 (5 bases). The CDR3 is 16 residues long. V was trimmed by 4 bases and J by 0 bases, leaving 12 bases between them. Per germline, CDR1 SGHNT and CDR2 YENEEA. In nucleotides, the CDR3 is TGTGCCAGCAGCTCCATAAGCGGCCCGAACACCGGGGAGCTGTTTTTT. Amino acid sequence: CASSSISGPNTGELFF.

This clone has a single count. This rearrangement joins TRBV28 to TRBJ2-7; 11 nucleotides agree with TRBD2. The CDR3 extends over 16 amino acids. Germline V gene sequence: CDR1 MDHEN, CDR2 SYDVKM. J lost 0 bases, V lost 6 bases, and 7 bases had no gene match. The CDR3 is CASRDTGTSGSYEQYF. CDR3 DNA: TGTGCCAGCAGGGACACCGGGACTAGCGGCTCCTACGAGCAGTACTTC.

The genes are TRBV2 and TRBJ1-6, with D perhaps matching TRBD1 (6 bases). V was cut by 7 bases and J by 2 bases, with 15 bases left in between. Germline V gene data show CDR1 as SNHLY and CDR2 as FYNNEI. This CDR3 is built from 16 residues. The CDR3 is CASTLDRRAYNSPLHF. In DNA, the CDR3 is TGTGCCAGCACTCTGGACAGAAGGGCCTATAATTCACCCCTCCACTTT.

The chain combines TRBV6-6 with TRBJ1-6; 8 bases fit TRBD1. The CDR3 is 16 residues long. With V trimmed by 5 bases and J by 9 bases, 12 bases remained unmatched. Germline loops: CDR1 MNHNY, CDR2 SVGAGI (reference sequence). CDR3 nucleotides: TGTGCCAGCAGTACCCCCGGGACAGGAGTAGCTTCACCCCTCCACTTT. Translated: CASSTPGTGVASPLHF.